The 26 T cell receptor beta chains below come from one sample, sequenced in a study of CD8 T cells in Susac syndrome. RNA was extracted with the RNeasy kit, and a quantity of roughly 0.5 to 1 ug was reverse transcribed using random hexamers. TCRdb reprocessed the immunoSEQ multiplex PCR reads via MiXCR and lists one record per CDR3 protein. Altogether approximately 79,000 distinct CDR3 sequences are present, about 93% being singletons, with the ten largest covering 0.45% to 0.55%. The sequenced material came from CD8+ T cells from PBMCs. These receptors all come from a human donor with Susac syndrome.

This chain connects TRBV7-8 to TRBJ2-1; 11 positions match TRBD2. V was pared by 6 bases and J by 9 bases, with 10 bases of the junction left unmatched. The CDR3 is made up of 15 amino acids. Germline-derived CDR1 and CDR2 are SGHVS and FQNEAQ. The CDR3 sequence: CASRKLAGVSPEQFF. The CDR3 DNA follows: TGTGCCAGCAGAAAACTAGCGGGAGTGTCCCCTGAGCAGTTCTTC.

The count of this clonotype is one. V usage is TRBV7-6 and J usage is TRBJ2-2; TRBD2 aligns across 13 bases. Germline lookup yields CDR1 SGHVS and CDR2 FNYEAQ. Trimming removed 0 bases from V and 5 bases from J; junction bases left unmatched: 6. The CDR3 runs to 18 residues. The CDR3, as DNA: TGTGCCAGCAGCTTAGCGCTTCGGACTAGCGGGAGAACCGGGGAGCTGTTTTTT. Amino acid sequence: CASSLALRTSGRTGELFF.

The CDR3 DNA sequence: TGTGCCAGCAGCTCTGGCGAGCAGTACTTC. It yields the protein CASSSGEQYF. V and J are TRBV7-9 and TRBJ2-7; D uncertain. The V gene lost 4 bases and the J gene lost 6 bases, with 4 bases spanning the gap. The germline CDR1 and CDR2 sequences are SEHNR and FQNEAQ (reference sequence). The CDR3 spans 10 residues.

The chain recombines TRBV7-9 with TRBJ2-4, with D possibly TRBD2 on 6 matching bases. CDR3 length equals 17 residues. Germline CDR1 reads SEHNR; CDR2 reads FQNEAQ (reference sequence). V was pared by 1 base and J by 1 base, with 14 bases between. In DNA, the CDR3 is TGTGCCAGCAGCTTAGACGGTCCCCGGGGGGCCAAAAACATTCAGTACTTC. This gives the protein CASSLDGPRGAKNIQYF.

The chain employs TRBV9 and TRBJ2-7; D ambiguous. Germline loops: CDR1 SGDLS, CDR2 YYNGEE. V lost 4 bases and J lost 7, with 12 bases in between. There are 12 residues in the CDR3. This CDR3 reads CASSSRAGEQYF. CDR3 nucleotides: TGTGCCAGCAGCTCCCGCGCCGGGGAGCAGTACTTC.

V and J are TRBV30 and TRBJ2-3; possibly TRBD1 for D (6 bases). This CDR3 is 13 amino acids long. V lost 5 bases to trimming and J lost 2 bases, with 11 bases between them. Germline values: CDR1 GTSNPN, CDR2 SVGIG (reference sequence). The CDR3 DNA is TGTGCCTGGCTCCGGGACAACACAGATACGCAGTATTTT. This translates into CAWLRDNTDTQYF.

The chain uses TRBV12-5 and TRBJ1-1; 10 nucleotides line up with TRBD1. Germline values: CDR1 LGHNT, CDR2 FRNRAP. CDR3 length: 15 residues. V lost 5 bases and J lost 1; bases outside the gene matches: 4. CDR3 loop: CASGKGQGKNTEAFF. The CDR3 nucleotides are TGTGCTAGTGGTAAGGGACAGGGGAAGAACACTGAAGCTTTCTTT.

This chain connects TRBV20-1 to TRBJ1-1, with D hard to call. Germline CDR1 reads DFQATT; CDR2 reads SNEGSKA (reference sequence). The CDR3 has 16 residues. V was shortened by 0 bases and J by 1 base, with 15 bases between the two germline ends. CDR3 sequence reads: CSARDLRQATNTEAFF. DNA for the CDR3: TGCAGTGCTAGAGATTTGCGGCAGGCCACGAACACTGAAGCTTTCTTT.

The rearrangement uses TRBV7-2 and TRBJ2-1; TRBD2 is a possible D gene (5 bases). The germline CDR1 and CDR2 sequences are SGHTA and FQGNSA. V lost 2 bases to trimming and J lost 9 bases, with 11 bases between them. There are 13 residues in the CDR3. The CDR3 is CASSLLGGGEQFF. CDR3 bases: TGTGCCAGCAGCTTACTGGGTGGAGGTGAGCAGTTCTTC.

The rearrangement links TRBV3-1 to TRBJ1-1; maybe TRBD1 (5 bases). V was trimmed by 4 bases and J by 4 bases, leaving 13 bases between them. CDR3 length: 14 residues. Germline-derived CDR1 and CDR2 are LGHDT and YNNKEL (reference sequence). CDR3: CASSPDGGVTEAFF. The CDR3 nucleotides read TGTGCCAGCAGCCCCGATGGGGGGGTCACTGAAGCTTTCTTT.

This chain connects TRBV20-1 to TRBJ2-7; 10 bases are shared with TRBD2. The CDR3 spans 16 residues. Germline CDR1 is DFQATT and CDR2 is SNEGSKA (reference sequence). J gave up 3 bases and V 5 bases, and 13 bases lay outside the gene matches. The CDR3 reads CSAAGTSESLGYEQYF. CDR3 sequence (DNA): TGCAGTGCTGCCGGGACTAGCGAGAGCCTTGGCTACGAGCAGTACTTC.

The chain couples TRBV6-5 to TRBJ2-3, with 7 bases matching TRBD1. The CDR3 has 17 amino acids. Looked up from germline, CDR1 is MNHEY and CDR2 is SVGAGI. V lost 0 bases, J lost 5 bases, and 11 bases stayed unmatched. The CDR3 protein is CASSYSPTGQGGDTQYF. The CDR3 bases are TGTGCCAGCAGTTACTCGCCGACAGGGCAGGGCGGAGATACGCAGTATTTT.

This chain connects TRBV7-7 to TRBJ1-6; D unresolved. CDR3 size: 12 residues. Germline CDR1 reads SSHAT; CDR2 reads FNYEAQ (reference sequence). DNA of the CDR3: TGTGCTTCCGGCGATTTGAATTCACCCCTCCACTTT. Amino acid sequence: CASGDLNSPLHF.

This chain uses TRBV5-1 with TRBJ2-7; TRBD2 is a possible D gene (6 bases). V was trimmed by 2 bases and J by 7 bases, leaving 16 bases between them. Germline V lookup: CDR1 SGHRS, CDR2 YFSETQ. The CDR3 contains 14 residues. The CDR3 DNA follows: TGCGCCAGCAGCTTATGGGGAGGCGGTGAGGAGCAGTACTTC. Translating it yields CASSLWGGGEEQYF.

The chain couples TRBV7-2 to TRBJ2-3, with 7 bases identical to TRBD2. The CDR3 runs to 15 residues. In germline, CDR1 is SGHTA, CDR2 FQGNSA. V shed 1 base, J shed 0 bases, and the junction held 1 base outside the gene matches. CDR3 sequence (DNA): TGTGCCAGCAGCTTAGAACTAGCGAGCACAGATACGCAGTATTTT. This translates into CASSLELASTDTQYF.

The count of this clonotype is one. The gene calls are TRBV12-3 or TRBV12-4 and TRBJ1-5; D gene unclear. The CDR3 contains 14 residues. The ends were cut back, 1 base at V and 4 bases at J, with 8 bases in the middle. The CDR3 protein is CASSLGSGNQPQHF. Here the CDR3 DNA reads TGTGCCAGCAGTTTAGGTAGCGGGAATCAGCCCCAGCATTTT.

The chain employs TRBV7-9 and TRBJ2-5; possibly TRBD2 for D (6 bases). Germline-derived CDR1 and CDR2 are SEHNR and FQNEAQ (reference sequence). Trimming cost V 1 base and J 1 base, with 10 bases left between them. This CDR3 comprises 15 residues. This CDR3 reads CASSLGGILQETQYF. The CDR3 coding sequence is TGTGCCAGCAGCTTAGGCGGGATCCTCCAAGAGACCCAGTACTTC.

This chain uses TRBV5-4 with TRBJ2-3; TRBD2 matches 13 bases. The CDR3 sequence is 17 residues long. The germline V gene encodes CDR1 SGHNT and CDR2 YYREEE (reference sequence). Trimming removed 0 bases from V and 0 bases from J; junction bases left unmatched: 1. The CDR3 loop reads CASSLVTSGGSTDTQYF. CDR3 sequence (DNA): TGTGCCAGCAGCTTGGTGACTAGCGGGGGGAGCACAGATACGCAGTATTTT.

The chain employs TRBV15 and TRBJ2-7; D is ambiguous. Germline V gives CDR1 LNHNV, CDR2 YYDKDF (reference sequence). The V end was cut by 0 bases, the J end by 2 bases, with 11 bases between. The CDR3 is made up of 15 amino acids. CDR3 protein: CATSRDLTPTYEQYF. In DNA form, the CDR3 reads TGTGCCACCAGCAGAGATCTAACACCTACCTACGAGCAGTACTTC.

The genes are TRBV20-1 and TRBJ2-7; 13 bases match TRBD2. V was pared by 1 base and J by 7 bases, with 7 bases of the junction left unmatched. The CDR3 runs 15 residues. The germline V gene has CDR1 DFQATT and CDR2 SNEGSKA (reference sequence). CDR3 nucleotides: TGCAGTGCTAGAGCCGGGACTAGCGGGACCTCAGAGCAGTACTTC. As protein: CSARAGTSGTSEQYF.

The chain joins TRBV6-1 to TRBJ1-5, with 10 bases that match TRBD1. The V gene end was trimmed by 6 bases and the J gene end by 3 bases; junction bases not matched to a gene: 5. The CDR3 has 15 amino acids. Germline-derived CDR1 and CDR2 are MNHNS and SASEGT. CDR3 protein: CASSNGQGDNQPQHF. CDR3 in DNA: TGTGCCAGCAGCAACGGACAGGGGGACAATCAGCCCCAGCATTTT.

This rearrangement joins TRBV6-1 to TRBJ1-2; 9 nucleotides match TRBD1. The germline CDR1 and CDR2 sequences are MNHNS and SASEGT. This CDR3 is built from 16 residues. V shed 8 bases, J shed 6 bases, and the junction held 16 bases outside the gene matches. CDR3 sequence (DNA): TGTGCCAGCGGCGTCCCGGGACAGGGTTGGGCTGATGGCTACACCTTC. Amino acid sequence: CASGVPGQGWADGYTF.

This clonotype came up once. The rearrangement uses TRBV30 and TRBJ2-5, with D perhaps TRBD2 (5 bases). CDR1 GTSNPN and CDR2 SVGIG come from the germline V gene (reference sequence). This CDR3 has 17 amino acids. Trimming left V 1 base short and J 2 bases short, with 20 bases between. The CDR3 coding sequence is TGTGCCTGGAGTGGTAGCCCGAGGGTATGGAAACAAGAGACCCAGTACTTC. Protein sequence: CAWSGSPRVWKQETQYF.

This sequence joins TRBV9 and TRBJ1-3; D is unclear. The germline V and J ends were trimmed by 3 bases and 8 bases, with 9 bases remaining between them. Per germline, CDR1 SGDLS and CDR2 YYNGEE. The CDR3 length is 12 residues. In nucleotides, the CDR3 is TGTGCCAGCAGCGGGAGGTGGGACACCATATATTTT. This encodes CASSGRWDTIYF.

This rearrangement joins TRBV19 to TRBJ2-7; D is uncertain. Germline loops: CDR1 LNHDA, CDR2 SQIVND (reference sequence). The V end was cut by 1 base, the J end by 0 bases, with 10 bases between. The CDR3 has 15 amino acids. In nucleotides, the CDR3 is TGTGCCAGTAGTATAGGAACAGCGAGCTCCTACGAGCAGTACTTC. This translates into CASSIGTASSYEQYF.

This clonotype was found once. The rearrangement joins TRBV29-1 to TRBJ2-7; TRBD2 might be the D (5 bases). This CDR3 is built from 12 residues. Germline assignment: CDR1 SQVTM and CDR2 ANQGSEA. Trimming pared 2 bases from V and 2 bases from J, leaving 7 bases between. Written as DNA, the CDR3 is TGCAGCGTTGAACTAGCAGCCTACGAGCAGTACTTC. This codes for CSVELAAYEQYF.